The 32 T cell receptor beta chains listed next were all sequenced from one sample in a study of cytomegalovirus exposure and HLA in healthy donors. Primers included in the PCR were 60 Vbeta and 13 Jbeta primers. Produced via immunoSEQ multiplex PCR; TCRdb's table is partial and in-frame only. Among roughly 170,000 clones, 75% to 90% were seen once, and the ten largest hold over 1.5%. The sequenced sample consisted of PBMCs. The receptors were gathered from a man aged 50-59 years in good health and CMV-seronegative.

This clone was recorded a few times. This sequence joins TRBV9 and TRBJ2-1; 7 nucleotides line up with TRBD2. Germline values: CDR1 SGDLS, CDR2 YYNGEE. Trimming at V came to 0 bases and at J to 13 bases, leaving 7 bases not matched to a gene. The CDR3 extends over 13 amino acids. In nucleotides, the CDR3 is TGTGCCAGCAGCGTAGACGGCGGGAGTATTCAGTTCTTC. It is translated as CASSVDGGSIQFF.

This chain links TRBV4-3 with TRBJ1-1; possibly TRBD1 for D (5 bases). V lost 4 bases, J lost 4 bases, and 19 bases lay in between. Germline CDR1 LGHNA, CDR2 YSLEER. The CDR3 length is 16 residues. This CDR3 reads CASSRTSNRGGTEAFF. The DNA for the CDR3 is TGCGCCAGCAGCCGAACTTCTAACCGGGGGGGCACTGAAGCTTTCTTT.

The chain recombines TRBV18 with TRBJ1-3; D is ambiguous. The CDR3 is 13 amino acids. The V end lost 10 bases, the J end lost 7 bases, and 17 bases lay between the germline ends. Germline loops: CDR1 KGHSH, CDR2 LQKENI. The CDR3 DNA reads TGTGCCACCTACCCCCCGGAGTACAACACCATATATTTT. As protein: CATYPPEYNTIYF.

V and J are TRBV30 and TRBJ2-5; 7 nucleotides match TRBD1. The CDR3 is 12 amino acids. Germline V gene lookup returns CDR1 GTSNPN and CDR2 SVGIG (reference sequence). The trim removed 0 bases at V and 5 bases at J, leaving 0 bases unmatched. CDR3 residues: CAWSVQGETQYF. The CDR3 DNA sequence: TGTGCCTGGAGTGTACAGGGGGAGACCCAGTACTTC.

The rearrangement uses TRBV18 and TRBJ1-6; 8 positions match TRBD1. The CDR3 is 16 residues long. The V segment lost 3 bases and the J segment 6 bases; nucleotides outside the gene matches: 7. Germline assignment: CDR1 KGHSH and CDR2 LQKENI. As DNA, the CDR3 is TGTGCCAGCTCACCGATACAGGGGGGGGTTAATTCACCCCTCCACTTT. Protein: CASSPIQGGVNSPLHF.

This clone appeared a single time. The rearrangement joins TRBV25-1 to TRBJ1-2; TRBD1 matches at 8 bases. Germline CDR1 is MGHDK and CDR2 is SYGVNS. The CDR3 sequence is 14 residues long. Trimming took 4 bases from V and 4 from J; bases not matched to a gene: 5. The CDR3 nucleotides read TGTGCCAGCAGTGTATCAGGGGGCGGCTATGGCTACACCTTC. It yields the protein CASSVSGGGYGYTF.

The genes are TRBV30 and TRBJ1-5, with 11 nucleotides matching TRBD1. This CDR3 has 15 residues. The trim removed 1 base at V and 5 bases at J, leaving 4 bases unmatched. Germline V gives CDR1 GTSNPN, CDR2 SVGIG (reference sequence). In DNA, the CDR3 is TGTGCCTGGAGTGCGGGGACAGGGGGTTATCAGCCCCAGCATTTT. It codes for CAWSAGTGGYQPQHF. Variable domain in full (rest from reference TRBV30 and TRBJ1-5): SQTIHQWPATLVQPVGSPLSLECTVEGTSNPNLYWYRQAAGRGLQLLFYSVGIGQISSEVPQNLSASRPQDRQFILSSKKLLLSDSGFYLCAWSAGTGGYQPQHFGDGTRLSIL.

This clone has just one count. V and J are TRBV5-8 and TRBJ1-4; D gene ambiguous. Germline V gene sequence: CDR1 SGHTS, CDR2 YDEGEE. Between the trimmed V and J ends, which lost 4 bases and 5 bases, there was a span of 15 bases. The CDR3 runs 15 residues. The CDR3 is CASSPRGETNEKLFF. In DNA, the CDR3 is TGTGCCAGCAGCCCCCGCGGGGAGACCAATGAAAAACTGTTTTTT.

The chain is built from TRBV28 and TRBJ2-3, with 8 bases that match TRBD2. Germline V gene data show CDR1 as MDHEN and CDR2 as SYDVKM. This CDR3 region has 15 residues. V gave up 3 bases and J gave up 3 bases; unmatched junction bases: 5. CDR3 nucleotides: TGTGCCAGCAGTTTGGAGGTAGCGGGGACAGATACGCAGTATTTT. It encodes CASSLEVAGTDTQYF.

The gene calls are TRBV28 and TRBJ2-1; the match to TRBD2 covers 9 bases. Germline loops: CDR1 MDHEN, CDR2 SYDVKM. The V gene end was trimmed by 5 bases and the J gene end by 2 bases; junction bases not matched to a gene: 4. This CDR3 comprises 15 residues. This CDR3 reads CASSPSGRPYNEQFF. The CDR3 bases are TGTGCCAGCAGTCCCAGCGGGAGGCCCTACAATGAGCAGTTCTTC.

The V call is TRBV7-9, the J call TRBJ2-3; 7 bases fit TRBD1. Germline V lookup: CDR1 SEHNR, CDR2 FQNEAQ (reference sequence). J gave up 4 bases and V 4 bases, and 5 bases lay outside the gene matches. This CDR3 contains 14 residues. Here the CDR3 reads CASSWGQGADTQYF. CDR3 DNA: TGTGCCAGCAGCTGGGGGCAGGGGGCAGATACGCAGTATTTT.

CDR3 sequence: CASTRGSGQGGPNYGYTF. In DNA, the CDR3 is TGTGCCAGTACCAGGGGTTCGGGACAGGGTGGCCCGAACTATGGCTACACCTTC. This sequence joins TRBV19 and TRBJ1-2; TRBD1 aligns across 9 bases. Germline values: CDR1 LNHDA, CDR2 SQIVND (reference sequence). The CDR3 has 18 residues. The junction had 17 bases not matched to a gene; V was cut back by 7 bases and J by 2 bases. Complete variable domain (other parts from reference TRBV19 and TRBJ1-2): DGGITQSPKYLFRKEGQNVTLSCEQNLNHDAMYWYRQDPGQGLRLIYYSQIVNDFQKGDIAEGYSVSREKKESFPLTVTSAQKNPTAFYLCASTRGSGQGGPNYGYTFGSGTRLTVV.

V is TRBV9 and J is TRBJ1-4, with D possibly TRBD1 on 6 matching bases. CDR1 is SGDLS, CDR2 YYNGEE, per germline. Between the trimmed V and J ends, which lost 3 bases and 0 bases, there was a span of 6 bases. This CDR3 is 14 amino acids long. The CDR3 DNA is TGTGCCAGCAGCGGGACAGCAACTAATGAAAAACTGTTTTTT. As protein: CASSGTATNEKLFF.

A single count supports this clone. The V call is TRBV1, the J call TRBJ2-7; the D segment call TRBD2 is taken from the table without a DNA check. TRBV1 is tagged as a pseudogene. The length of the CDR3 is 16 residues. CDR3 bases: TGCACCAGCAGCCAAGAGGGGAGGGGGAGGGTCTACGAGCAGTACTTC. It encodes CTSSQEGRGRVYEQYF.

The genes are TRBV19 and TRBJ1-2; D is possibly TRBD1 (6 bases). The V end was cut by 5 bases, the J end by 4 bases, with 23 bases between. The germline V gene encodes CDR1 LNHDA and CDR2 SQIVND (reference sequence). The CDR3 has 17 residues. CDR3 in amino acids: CASSSGQFSLYSYGYTF. The DNA of the CDR3 is TGTGCCAGTAGTTCCGGACAGTTCTCCTTATATTCCTATGGCTACACCTTC.

The rearrangement joins TRBV5-1 to TRBJ2-1; 8 bases line up with TRBD1. The CDR3 covers 17 residues. With V trimmed by 6 bases and J by 4 bases, 15 bases remained unmatched. Germline values: CDR1 SGHRS, CDR2 YFSETQ. The CDR3 spells CASNGGQGGPGYNEQFF. The CDR3 bases are TGCGCCAGCAATGGAGGACAGGGTGGGCCGGGATACAATGAGCAGTTCTTC.

This chain uses TRBV19 with TRBJ1-6; perhaps TRBD1 as D (6 bases). V lost 8 bases to trimming and J lost 6 bases, with 14 bases between them. Germline V gene lookup returns CDR1 LNHDA and CDR2 SQIVND (reference sequence). The CDR3 runs to 14 residues. This chain's CDR3 is CASSGGRGNSPLHF. The DNA for the CDR3 is TGTGCCAGTTCGGGAGGCAGGGGTAATTCACCCCTCCACTTT.

This rearrangement joins TRBV6-5 to TRBJ2-7; no definite D call. Germline V gene lookup returns CDR1 MNHEY and CDR2 SVGAGI. Trimming took 0 bases from V and 3 from J, leaving 9 bases between them. The CDR3 spans 14 residues. CDR3 loop: CASSYSWAYYEQYF. The CDR3 region has the DNA TGTGCCAGCAGTTACTCGTGGGCCTACTACGAGCAGTACTTC.

This clone was observed a few times. The J gene is TRBJ1-1, the V gene TRBV29-1, with 7 nucleotides matching TRBD1. CDR3 length: 12 amino acids. Trimming at V came to 7 bases and at J to 5 bases, leaving 7 bases not matched to a gene. Germline values: CDR1 SQVTM, CDR2 ANQGSEA. CDR3 DNA: TGCAGCGCACAGGGGTTGGGGACTGAAGCTTTCTTT. This encodes CSAQGLGTEAFF.

The rearrangement uses TRBV19 and TRBJ1-2; 8 nucleotides agree with TRBD1. CDR1 is LNHDA and CDR2 is SQIVND in the germline V gene (reference sequence). Germline trimming cut 4 bases from V and 1 base from J; bases unmatched to any gene: 8. There are 16 residues in the CDR3. The CDR3 spells CASSRGQGEGNYGYTF. As DNA, the CDR3 is TGTGCCAGTAGTAGAGGACAGGGAGAGGGTAACTATGGCTACACCTTC.

The chain has TRBV5-1 and TRBJ2-7; D not certain. The CDR3 runs 18 residues. Germline V CDR1 and CDR2: SGHRS, YFSETQ. The V gene lost 2 bases and the J gene lost 3 bases, with 24 bases spanning the gap. The CDR3 region has the DNA TGCGCCAGCAGCTTAGGATCTCGGGTCAATCAAATGGTCTACGAGCAGTACTTC. It encodes CASSLGSRVNQMVYEQYF.

The V gene is TRBV28, the J gene TRBJ2-1; 11 bases fit TRBD2. This CDR3 spans 19 amino acids. Germline CDR1 MDHEN, CDR2 SYDVKM. J gave up 2 bases and V 5 bases, and 14 bases lay outside the gene matches. The CDR3 DNA is TGTGCCAGCAGTCCCCGGGAGGAGGGGGGACTAGCGGCCTACAATGAGCAGTTCTTC. Its protein is CASSPREEGGLAAYNEQFF.

The CDR3 loop is CASSILQGANEQFF. In nucleotides, the CDR3 is TGTGCCAGTAGTATTCTACAGGGGGCGAATGAGCAGTTCTTC. This chain links TRBV19 with TRBJ2-1; the match to TRBD1 covers 9 bases. The V gene's germline CDR1 is LNHDA and CDR2 SQIVND (reference sequence). Germline trimming cut 3 bases from V and 7 bases from J; bases unmatched to any gene: 4. The CDR3 loop spans 14 amino acids.

This chain uses TRBV7-2 with TRBJ1-1, with a weak D call TRBD1 (6 bases). The V end was cut by 0 bases, the J end by 11 bases, with 10 bases between. The CDR3 sequence is 12 residues long. Germline assignment: CDR1 SGHTA and CDR2 FQGNSA. In DNA form, the CDR3 reads TGTGCCAGCAGCTTAGCGGGACATGGTGCTTTCTTT. Protein sequence: CASSLAGHGAFF.

The rearrangement links TRBV4-2 to TRBJ1-5; D is unclear. CDR3 length: 14 amino acids. From germline, CDR1 is LGHNA and CDR2 YNFKEQ. The ends were cut back, 3 bases at V and 3 bases at J, with 9 bases in the middle. CDR3 sequence: CASSHGLNNQPQHF. CDR3 DNA sequence: TGTGCCAGCAGCCACGGACTGAACAATCAGCCCCAGCATTTT.

Written as DNA, the CDR3 is TGTGCCAGAAGCCCGGAGAACAGGTATGTGGGGCATCAGCCCCAGCATTTT. It specifies CARSPENRYVGHQPQHF. The rearrangement links TRBV5-3 to TRBJ1-5; D possibly corresponds to TRBD1 (5 bases). TRBV5-3 is placed among ORFs of uncertain function. The CDR3 is 17 residues long. V dropped 4 bases and J dropped 5 bases, with 22 bases sitting between them.

The chain combines TRBV9 with TRBJ2-3; the match to TRBD2 covers 12 bases. The V and J ends lost 5 bases and 5 bases, in that order; junction bases with no gene match: 6. The CDR3 is 15 amino acids. Germline lookup yields CDR1 SGDLS and CDR2 YYNGEE. The chain's CDR3 is CASRGLAGRGDTQYF. The DNA for the CDR3 is TGTGCCAGCAGAGGACTAGCGGGGAGGGGAGATACGCAGTATTTT.

The chain employs TRBV7-2 and TRBJ1-1; 7 nucleotides agree with TRBD1. Unmatched junction bases numbered 2, after V lost 3 bases and J lost 4 bases. Germline V gene data show CDR1 as SGHTA and CDR2 as FQGNSA. The CDR3 contains 13 residues. The CDR3 sequence is CASSFGQVTEAFF. In DNA form, the CDR3 reads TGTGCCAGCAGCTTCGGACAGGTCACTGAAGCTTTCTTT.

The chain has TRBV30 and TRBJ1-5; the match to TRBD1 covers 7 bases. Germline loops: CDR1 GTSNPN, CDR2 SVGIG (reference sequence). The CDR3 consists of 15 residues. The ends lost 0 bases at V and 7 bases at J; junction bases unmatched: 9. The chain's CDR3 is CAWSVGTAVLQPQHF. The CDR3 DNA follows: TGTGCCTGGAGTGTTGGGACAGCCGTCTTGCAGCCCCAGCATTTT.

V is TRBV7-8 and J is TRBJ2-7, with D unclear. Trimming stripped 1 base from V and 0 bases from J, with 7 bases between. The CDR3 has 14 residues. Germline V gives CDR1 SGHVS, CDR2 FQNEAQ. CDR3 DNA sequence: TGTGCCAGCAGCTTAGTCGTCAGCTCCTACGAGCAGTACTTC. Translation gives CASSLVVSSYEQYF.

This chain joins TRBV6-4 and TRBJ2-7; TRBD1 aligns across 10 bases. The V segment lost 6 bases and the J segment 3 bases; nucleotides outside the gene matches: 2. Germline loops: CDR1 MRHNA, CDR2 SNTAGT. The CDR3 length is 13 residues. CDR3 sequence: CASSRDRGYEQYF. DNA of the CDR3: TGTGCCAGCAGCCGGGACAGGGGCTACGAGCAGTACTTC.

J is TRBJ2-4 and V is TRBV28; D might be TRBD1 (5 bases). This CDR3 is 14 amino acids long. Trimming removed 2 bases from V and 7 bases from J, with 12 bases in between. Germline-derived CDR1 and CDR2 are MDHEN and SYDVKM. CDR3 in DNA: TGTGCCAGCAGTTTACCGGCGGCAGGGAACATTCAGTACTTC. Protein product: CASSLPAAGNIQYF.